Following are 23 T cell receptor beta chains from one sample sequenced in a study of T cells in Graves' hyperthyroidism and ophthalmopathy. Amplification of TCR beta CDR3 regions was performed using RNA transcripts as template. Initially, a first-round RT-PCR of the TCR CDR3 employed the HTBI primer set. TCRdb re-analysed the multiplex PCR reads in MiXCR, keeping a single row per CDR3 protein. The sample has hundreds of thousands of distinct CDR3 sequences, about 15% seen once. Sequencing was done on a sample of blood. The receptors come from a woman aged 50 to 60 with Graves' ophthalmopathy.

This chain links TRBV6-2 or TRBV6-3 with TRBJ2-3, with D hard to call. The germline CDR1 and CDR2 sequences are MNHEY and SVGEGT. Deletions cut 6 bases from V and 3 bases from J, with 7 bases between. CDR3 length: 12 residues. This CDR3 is CASRPETDTQYF. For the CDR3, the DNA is TGTGCCAGCAGGCCAGAGACAGATACGCAGTATTTT.

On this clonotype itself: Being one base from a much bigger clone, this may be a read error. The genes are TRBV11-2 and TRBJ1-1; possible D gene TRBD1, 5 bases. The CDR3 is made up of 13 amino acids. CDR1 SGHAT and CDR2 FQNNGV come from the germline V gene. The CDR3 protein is CTSSEGSDTEAFF. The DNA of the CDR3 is TGTACCAGCAGTGAGGGGTCGGACACTGAAGCTTTCTTT.

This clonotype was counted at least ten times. This CDR3 is CASSPLGSNQPQHF. CDR3 in DNA: TGTGCCAGCTCCCCCCTCGGGAGCAATCAGCCCCAGCATTTT. The gene calls are TRBV18 and TRBJ1-5, with D uncertain. The CDR3 loop spans 14 amino acids. Per the germline V gene, CDR1 is KGHSH and CDR2 is LQKENI. V lost 6 bases and J 1 base, leaving 10 bases between the germline ends.

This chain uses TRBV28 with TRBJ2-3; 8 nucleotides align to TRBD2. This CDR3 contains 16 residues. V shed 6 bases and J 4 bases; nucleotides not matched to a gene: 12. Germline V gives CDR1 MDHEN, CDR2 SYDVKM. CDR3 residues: CASRGGAGVRADTQYF. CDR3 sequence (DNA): TGTGCCAGCAGGGGGGGAGCGGGAGTGAGGGCAGATACGCAGTATTTT.

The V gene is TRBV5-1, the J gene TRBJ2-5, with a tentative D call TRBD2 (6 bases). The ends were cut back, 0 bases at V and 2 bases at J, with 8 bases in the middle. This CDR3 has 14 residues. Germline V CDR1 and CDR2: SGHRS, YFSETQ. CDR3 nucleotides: TGCGCCAGCAGCTTGGTGCGGGGACAAGAGACCCAGTACTTC. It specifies CASSLVRGQETQYF. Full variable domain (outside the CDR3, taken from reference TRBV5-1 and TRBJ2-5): KAGVTQTPRYLIKTRGQQVTLSCSPISGHRSVSWYQQTPGQGLQFLFEYFSETQRNKGNFPGRFSGRQFSNSRSEMNVSTLELGDSALYLCASSLVRGQETQYFGPGTRLLVL.

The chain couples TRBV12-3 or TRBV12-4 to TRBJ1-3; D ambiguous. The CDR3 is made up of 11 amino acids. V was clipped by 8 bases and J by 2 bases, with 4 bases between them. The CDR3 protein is CASLPGNTIYF. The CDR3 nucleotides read TGTGCCAGCCTGCCTGGAAACACCATATATTTT.

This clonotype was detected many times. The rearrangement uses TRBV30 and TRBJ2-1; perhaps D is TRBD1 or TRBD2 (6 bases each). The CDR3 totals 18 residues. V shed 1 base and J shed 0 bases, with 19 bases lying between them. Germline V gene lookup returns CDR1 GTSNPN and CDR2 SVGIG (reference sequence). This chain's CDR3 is CAWSGVPGAVSSYNEQFF. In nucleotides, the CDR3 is TGTGCCTGGAGTGGGGTCCCGGGGGCCGTCAGCTCCTACAATGAGCAGTTCTTC.

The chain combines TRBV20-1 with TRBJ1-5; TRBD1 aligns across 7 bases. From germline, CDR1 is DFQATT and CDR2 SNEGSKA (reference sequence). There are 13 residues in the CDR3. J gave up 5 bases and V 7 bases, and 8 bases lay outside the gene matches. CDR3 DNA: TGCAGTGTCCTTGACAGGGTTGATCAGCCCCAGCATTTT. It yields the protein CSVLDRVDQPQHF.

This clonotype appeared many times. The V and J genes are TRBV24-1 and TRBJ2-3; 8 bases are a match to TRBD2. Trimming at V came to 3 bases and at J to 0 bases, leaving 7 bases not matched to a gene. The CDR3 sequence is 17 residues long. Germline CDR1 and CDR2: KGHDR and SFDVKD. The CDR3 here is CATSDPGLAESTDTQYF. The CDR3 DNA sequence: TGTGCCACCAGTGATCCTGGACTAGCTGAAAGCACAGATACGCAGTATTTT.

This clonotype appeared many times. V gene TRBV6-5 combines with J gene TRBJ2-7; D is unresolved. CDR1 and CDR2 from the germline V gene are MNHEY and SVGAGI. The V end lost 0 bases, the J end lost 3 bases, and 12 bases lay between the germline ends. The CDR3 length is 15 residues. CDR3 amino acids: CASSYSRVTVYEQYF. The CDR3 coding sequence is TGTGCCAGCAGTTACTCGAGAGTCACTGTCTACGAGCAGTACTTC.

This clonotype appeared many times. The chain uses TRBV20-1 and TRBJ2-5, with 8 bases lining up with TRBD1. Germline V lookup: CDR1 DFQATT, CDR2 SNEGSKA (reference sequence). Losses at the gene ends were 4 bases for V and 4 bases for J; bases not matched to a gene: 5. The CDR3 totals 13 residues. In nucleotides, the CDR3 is TGCAGTGCTACAAGCAGGGGGCGAGAGACCCAGTACTTC. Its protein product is CSATSRGRETQYF.

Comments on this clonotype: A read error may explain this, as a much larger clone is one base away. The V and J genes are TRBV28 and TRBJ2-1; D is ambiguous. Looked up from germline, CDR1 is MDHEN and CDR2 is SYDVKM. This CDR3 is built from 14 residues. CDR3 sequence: CASTSANSYDEQFF. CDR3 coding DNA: TGTGCCAGCACGAGCGCCAACTCCTACGATGAGCAGTTCTTC.

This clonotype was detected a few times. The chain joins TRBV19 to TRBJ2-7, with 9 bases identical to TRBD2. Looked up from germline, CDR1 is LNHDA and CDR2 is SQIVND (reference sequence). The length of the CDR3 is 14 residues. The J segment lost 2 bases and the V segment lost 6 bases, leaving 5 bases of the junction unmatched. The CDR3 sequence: CASRHLAGPYEQYF. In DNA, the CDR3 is TGTGCCAGTAGACACCTAGCGGGGCCCTACGAGCAGTACTTC.

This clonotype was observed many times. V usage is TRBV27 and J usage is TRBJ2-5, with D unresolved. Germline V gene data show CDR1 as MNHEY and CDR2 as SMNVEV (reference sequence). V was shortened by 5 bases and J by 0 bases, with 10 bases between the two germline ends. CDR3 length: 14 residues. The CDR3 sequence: CASSLRGHQETQYF. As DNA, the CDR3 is TGTGCCAGCAGTCTCCGTGGCCACCAAGAGACCCAGTACTTC.

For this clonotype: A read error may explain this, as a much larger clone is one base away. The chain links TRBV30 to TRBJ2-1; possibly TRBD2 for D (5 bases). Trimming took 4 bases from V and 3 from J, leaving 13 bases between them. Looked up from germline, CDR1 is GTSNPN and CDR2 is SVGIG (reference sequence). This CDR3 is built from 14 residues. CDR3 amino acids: CAWNAAGIYNEQFF. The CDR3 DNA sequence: TGTGCCTGGAACGCCGCCGGGATCTACAATGAGCAGTTCTTC.

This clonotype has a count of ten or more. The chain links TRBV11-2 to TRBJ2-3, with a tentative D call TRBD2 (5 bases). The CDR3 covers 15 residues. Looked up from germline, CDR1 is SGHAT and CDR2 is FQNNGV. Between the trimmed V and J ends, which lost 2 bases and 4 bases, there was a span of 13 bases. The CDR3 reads CASSLQVGSADTQYF. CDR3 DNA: TGTGCCAGCAGCTTACAGGTGGGGAGCGCAGATACGCAGTATTTT.

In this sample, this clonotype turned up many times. The CDR3 nucleotides read TGTGCCAGCTCACCACAAAGGACGGAGGAGACCCAGTACTTC. Protein sequence: CASSPQRTEETQYF. The chain has TRBV18 and TRBJ2-5; D is undetermined. V was trimmed by 1 base and J by 5 bases, leaving 11 bases between them. The CDR3 is 14 residues long. Looked up from germline, CDR1 is KGHSH and CDR2 is LQKENI.

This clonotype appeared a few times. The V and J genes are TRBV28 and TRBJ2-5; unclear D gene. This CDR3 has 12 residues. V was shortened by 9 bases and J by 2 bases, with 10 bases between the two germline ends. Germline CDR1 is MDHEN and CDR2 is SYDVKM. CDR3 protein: CASGDLQETQYF. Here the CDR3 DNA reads TGTGCCAGTGGGGATTTGCAAGAGACCCAGTACTTC.

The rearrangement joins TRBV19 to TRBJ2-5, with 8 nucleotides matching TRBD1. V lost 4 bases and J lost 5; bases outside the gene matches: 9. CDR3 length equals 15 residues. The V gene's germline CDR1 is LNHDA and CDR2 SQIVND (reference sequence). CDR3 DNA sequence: TGTGCCAGTAGTACGGGACAGGCTCTCCCGGAGACCCAGTACTTC. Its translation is CASSTGQALPETQYF.

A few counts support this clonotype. This CDR3 is CASSPTGLAEFF. The CDR3 nucleotides are TGTGCCAGCAGCCCAACCGGACTAGCGGAGTTCTTC. V is TRBV11-2 and J is TRBJ2-1; TRBD2 matches 10 bases. Germline V lookup: CDR1 SGHAT, CDR2 FQNNGV. This CDR3 is built from 12 residues. The V and J ends lost 5 bases and 14 bases, in that order; junction bases with no gene match: 6. The whole variable domain, filled in from reference TRBV11-2 and TRBJ2-1, reads EAGVAQSPRYKIIEKRQSVAFWCNPISGHATLYWYQQILGQGPKLLIQFQNNGVVDDSQLPKDRFSAERLKGVDSTLKIQPAKLEDSAVYLCASSPTGLAEFFGPGTRLTVL.

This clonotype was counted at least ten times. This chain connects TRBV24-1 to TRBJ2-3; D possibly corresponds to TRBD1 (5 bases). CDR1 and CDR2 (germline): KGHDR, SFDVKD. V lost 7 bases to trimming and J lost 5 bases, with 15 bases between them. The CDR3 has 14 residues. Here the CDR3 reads CATRPPGREDTQYF. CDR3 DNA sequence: TGTGCCACCAGGCCCCCGGGCAGGGAAGATACGCAGTATTTT.

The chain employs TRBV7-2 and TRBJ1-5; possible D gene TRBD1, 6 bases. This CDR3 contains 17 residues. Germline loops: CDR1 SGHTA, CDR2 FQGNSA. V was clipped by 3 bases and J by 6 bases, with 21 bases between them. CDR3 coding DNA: TGTGCCAGCAGCTTGGGGGTAGCGACAGGAGTCGGTCAGCCCCAGCATTTT. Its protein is CASSLGVATGVGQPQHF.

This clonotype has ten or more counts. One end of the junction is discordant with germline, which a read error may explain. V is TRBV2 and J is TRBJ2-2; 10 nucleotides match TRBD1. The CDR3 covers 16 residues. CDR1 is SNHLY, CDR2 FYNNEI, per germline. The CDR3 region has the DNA TGTGCCAGCAGGGAAGACAGGGGGCTTTTAGGCGGGGAGCTGTTTTTT. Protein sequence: CASREDRGLLGGELFF.